This is a list of T cell receptor beta chains from one sample in a study of beta chain features in type 1 diabetes. Clones were read by immunoSEQ multiplex PCR, and TCRdb kept only the in-frame ones, dropping some. Among a few hundred thousand clones listed, around 12% were seen once. Material: naive CD4+ T cells from blood. The receptors stem from a woman younger than 30 with type 1 diabetes. CDR3s include the opening cysteine and the closing phenylalanine or tryptophan. D genes are given only for firm matches.

j_call	d_call	v_call	cdr3_aa
TRBJ2-7	TRBD2	TRBV11-1	CASSLGGSVVNEQYF
TRBJ2-5	-	TRBV5-1	CASSLAPAITDRRDQETQYF
TRBJ2-7	TRBD1	TRBV19	CASRGQGGNEQYF
TRBJ2-1	-	TRBV28	CASSSPAGYQGNEQFF
TRBJ2-7	TRBD1	TRBV29-1	CSVRQGSSYEQYF
TRBJ2-5	-	TRBV7-9	CASSPRLQETQYF
TRBJ2-1	TRBD1	TRBV7-2	CASSPWDRVSLF
TRBJ1-1	-	TRBV7-2	CASSFGDGWGPNTEAFF
TRBJ1-4	-	TRBV30	CAWMGGAGEKLFF
TRBJ1-5	TRBD1	TRBV15	CATSRAGGDRGQPQHF
TRBJ2-7	TRBD1	TRBV28	CASLRSGQGVGEQYF
TRBJ2-6	-	TRBV30	CAWSFLSGANVLTF
TRBJ2-5	-	TRBV10-3	CAISGDYQETQYF
TRBJ2-5	-	TRBV30	CAWISQGQRKTQYF
TRBJ2-7	-	TRBV4-2	CASSQDLEGREQYF
TRBJ1-5	TRBD1	TRBV6-5	CASSVDRDQPQHF
TRBJ1-1	-	TRBV2	CASELRALMTHNTEAFF
TRBJ2-2	-	TRBV28	CASSSQDSLFF
TRBJ2-1	TRBD2	TRBV5-1	CASRPTGLAGVEQFF
TRBJ2-2	TRBD2	TRBV6-6	CASTNPGLARGGELFF